This TCR beta chain is from a study of blood T cell repertoires in COVID-19. Original methodology: From reference gene primer amplification, estimates of nucleated cell counts were derived. Method: immunoSEQ multiplex PCR; TCRdb's copy keeps in-frame clones and lacks some. For V, J and clone size, that table is used; D and trimming come from the DNA. The sample carries tens of thousands of clones, less than 75% recorded once. CDR3 size: 12 residues. CDR1 is MDHEN, CDR2 SYDVKM, per germline. V shed 7 bases and J shed 2 bases, with 8 bases lying between them. The sequencing sample was made of peripheral blood. This sequence joins TRBV28 and TRBJ1-1; the D is unclear. The TCR originated in a woman aged 45-65 years with active or convalescent COVID-19. CDR3 sequence reads: CASKEGNTEAFF. CDR3 DNA sequence: TGTGCCAGCAAGGAGGGTAACACTGAAGCTTTCTTT.